The source of this TCR beta chain is a study of shared clonotypes between healthy human individuals (dated by TCRdb to about 2020). About the full investigation: The cohort included three men and a couple of women between 18 and 49 years of age. For each donor, three plates each were used for CD4 naive and CD4 memory, two plates were used for CD8 naive, and one plate was used for CD8 memory. Blood TCR repertoires of about five healthy adults were deeply sequenced to estimate repertoire size and the extent of clonotype sharing between individuals. Libraries were prepared and TCR repertoires were sequenced by different laboratories using diverse techniques, in order to increase sequencing depth and limit assay-specific biases. Leukapheresis yielded between about 0.85 and 10 billion PBMCs per donor.

Using the deep immunoSEQ assay, multiplex PCR amplified TCR CDR3 regions from genomic DNA. Genomic DNA extracted from each cell subset was distributed evenly over all wells of several immunoSEQ 96-well plates, and each plate served as one replicate. Each replicate PCR for sorted subsets received about 180 ng genomic DNA, equal to about 30,000 T cell genomes. Purified libraries were measured with a Qubit 3.0 fluorometer, size-checked on a Bioanalyzer 2100, and measured again with the KAPA Library Quantification kit. A separate single-read 150-cycle Illumina NextSeq 550 flow cell was used to sequence each immunoSEQ 96-well plate. The study's processing was this. Because only junctional sequences without quality scores were contained in the immunoSEQ output, filtering matching that applied to full-length reads could not be performed. To assign V/J genes and CDR3, sequences were annotated using PyIR, a Python wrapper for IgBLAST v1.9, with IMGT germline references. Reads with weak V/J assignments (E-value above 1e-6), missing CDR3, stop codons, out-of-frame junctions, or ambiguous translated residues were removed. V3J clonotypes were defined by identical inferred V gene, J gene, and CDR3 amino acid sequence. Percentage overlap between repertoires was computed as shared unique clonotypes divided by the size of the smaller repertoire. Repertoire richness was assessed with RTK rarefaction, the Chao1 estimator, and Recon v2.1 estimates of unobserved clonotypes. Generation probabilities for all TCRbeta clonotypes obtained by the gDNA method from several donors were computed using OLGA. Not all clones reach the TCRdb copy of this immuneACCESS table, which keeps in-frame sequences only. Checked studies attribute under half of the gap to unresolved V genes and leave the rest unexplained. From that table come the V and J calls and clone size; the DNA was used to work out D and trimming. The sample data list over 100,000 clones, and 68% of these were observed just once. 24% of the sample is taken by the ten largest.

Worth noting for this clone: It has no known antigen specificity. Per-base qualities were not stored, and no clone one base away is much larger.

Overall study results and their limits: Larger estimated clonotype richness was generally found for naive subsets than for memory subsets. Incomplete sequencing was indicated by rarefaction of sorted-subset datasets, despite the large sequencing depth. Pairwise subsampling led to the expectation that sequencing depth would affect the degree of clonotype sharing among donors. Across four donors, approximately 4.9% of naive CD4, roughly 3.5% of naive CD8, under 2.5% of memory CD4, and approximately 0.4% of memory CD8 clonotypes were shared. Higher generation probabilities were observed for clonotypes shared by all four sorted-subset donors than for non-shared clonotypes. Because the study included only a small number of donors, the genetic and exposure-history diversity represented was limited. Sampling was limited to blood, and TCR repertoires in tissue likely differ from TCR repertoires in blood.

Donors were healthy HIV-negative adults with no recently reported acute infections or vaccinations. Every donor was a Caucasian adult living in Nashville, Tennessee, USA. CD8 memory samples combined magnetically selected CD45RO+ cells with CCR7-negative CD45RA+ effector memory (TemRA) cells. Blood was collected by leukapheresis, and PBMCs were isolated by Ficoll-Histopaque density gradient centrifugation and then cryopreserved in liquid nitrogen vapor phase. Purity and quantity of every magnetically sorted T cell population were checked by analytical flow cytometry. Genomic DNA was isolated from every sorted fraction and measured by UV absorbance on a Nanodrop 2000c. The germline V gene (reference sequence) gives CDR1 as MNHNY and CDR2 as SVGAGI. From the cysteine up to the phenylalanine, the CDR3 has a length of 14 residues. The read is trimmed to its CDR3 DNA, 42 bases read in frame from base 1. V sheds 3 bases and J sheds 2 bases, leaving 10 bases between their ends.

The TCR sequence derives from a woman in her thirties in good health. The chain joins TRBV6-6 to TRBJ2-5; the D segment cannot be called with confidence. Specimen: memory CD8+ T cells sorted from blood. What this sample's cell subset or site label stands for: CD45RO+ cells pooled with CCR7-negative TemRA cells. The sequenced DNA is TGTGCCAGCAGTTATGACACCAGACAAGAGACCCAGTACTTC. The translation is CASSYDTRQETQYF.